This TCR beta chain was identified in a study of CD8 T cells in Susac syndrome. The count of this clonotype is one. Reverse transcription of roughly 0.45 to 1 ug RNA was performed with random hexamers. TCRdb re-derived calls from the immunoSEQ multiplex PCR reads in MiXCR, one entry per CDR3 protein. The table includes approximately 200,000 distinct CDR3 sequences, about 96% detected once. The source material was CD4+ T cells from PBMCs. This receptor was identified in a human donor with multiple sclerosis.

The DNA for the CDR3 is TGTGCCTGGAGTGTCGGAGGGGGCGGCTACGAGCAGTACTTC. Its protein is CAWSVGGGGYEQYF. This chain uses TRBV30 with TRBJ2-7, with D tentatively TRBD1 (7 bases). Germline V gives CDR1 GTSNPN, CDR2 SVGIG (reference sequence). The CDR3 is 14 amino acids. V dropped 0 bases and J dropped 3 bases, with 12 bases sitting between them.